Listed below are T cell receptor beta chains from one sample, sequenced in a study of CD8 T cells in ankylosing spondylitis. In TCRdb, the 5' RACE reads were re-called with MiXCR into one record per CDR3 protein. The table includes roughly 450,000 distinct CDR3 sequences, around 26% detected once. Sequenced sample: blood, either unsorted or a sorted T cell fraction (not recorded which). Receptor source: a male donor with ankylosing spondylitis. Both conserved end residues are part of each CDR3. Fields, in order: D gene, clone size, J gene, V gene, CDR3 protein, CDR3 DNA. A D gene is named only where the DNA matches it firmly. Where a row states a size, it is once, few, many or the class of an expanded clone; other rows omit it.

>.|few|TRBJ2-3|TRBV5-1
CASSSSGARSDTQYF
TGCGCCAGCAGCTCATCAGGGGCCCGGTCAGATACGCAGTATTTT
>.|few|TRBJ2-1|TRBV25-1
CASGLATQFF
TGTGCCAGCGGCCTAGCAACGCAGTTCTTC
>TRBD2|many|TRBJ2-3|TRBV12-3/TRBV12-4
CASSFGGRGTDTQYF
TGTGCCAGCAGTTTTGGCGGGAGGGGCACAGATACGCAGTATTTT
>.|few|TRBJ1-1|TRBV12-3/TRBV12-4
CASSLGGSMNTEAFF
TGTGCCAGCAGTTTAGGTGGCAGCATGAACACTGAAGCTTTCTTT
>.|medium-sized|TRBJ1-5|TRBV12-3/TRBV12-4
CASSLQMDQPQHF
TGTGCCAGCAGTTTACAGATGGATCAGCCCCAGCATTTT
>TRBD2|few|TRBJ2-1|TRBV6-2/TRBV6-3
CASKSGRAYEQFF
TGTGCCAGCAAAAGCGGGAGGGCCTATGAGCAGTTCTTC
>.|.|TRBJ1-1|TRBV12-3/TRBV12-4
CASSARTARNTEAFF
TGTGCCAGCAGTGCCCGGACAGCCAGGAACACTGAAGCTTTCTTT
>TRBD2|.|TRBJ2-3|TRBV29-1
CSVDRGLAGPDTQYF
TGCAGCGTTGATAGGGGACTAGCGGGACCAGATACGCAGTATTTT
>.|few|TRBJ2-3|TRBV7-8
CASNKGGTDTQYF
TGTGCCAGCAATAAGGGGGGCACAGATACGCAGTATTTT
>TRBD2|once|TRBJ2-1|TRBV20-1
CSVSGRYNEQFF
TGCAGTGTTAGCGGGAGATACAATGAGCAGTTCTTC
>.|.|TRBJ2-1|TRBV7-8
CASTPRRRASYNEQFF
TGTGCCAGCACCCCCCGGAGGAGGGCCTCCTACAATGAGCAGTTCTTC
>.|.|TRBJ1-5|TRBV5-5
CASSLASSQRYLHF
TGTGCCAGCAGCTTGGCAAGTAGCCAGCGCTATTTGCATTTT
>TRBD2|.|TRBJ2-7|TRBV12-3/TRBV12-4
CASSLAALAVTGEQYF
TGTGCCAGCAGTTTAGCGGCACTAGCGGTGACGGGGGAGCAGTACTTC
>.|few|TRBJ2-5|TRBV7-9
CASTFGGGQETQYF
TGTGCCAGCACCTTCGGGGGAGGTCAAGAGACCCAGTACTTC
>.|.|TRBJ1-6|TRBV6-1
CASSEEEGRQNSPLHF
TGTGCCAGCAGTGAAGAAGAGGGCAGGCAAAATTCACCCCTCCACTTT
>TRBD1|few|TRBJ1-4|TRBV3-1
CASSLTGAKNEKLFF
TGTGCCAGCAGTCTCACAGGGGCGAAGAATGAAAAACTGTTTTTT
>.|.|TRBJ2-3|TRBV6-5
CASSYRAKSTDTQYF
TGTGCCAGCAGTTACCGGGCGAAGAGCACAGATACGCAGTATTTT
>.|.|TRBJ2-5|TRBV20-1
CSARKVGGAETQYF
TGCAGTGCTAGGAAGGTGGGAGGAGCCGAGACCCAGTACTTC
>TRBD1|.|TRBJ1-2|TRBV6-1
CASSVRTGIGYGYTF
TGTGCCAGCAGTGTCCGGACAGGGATAGGCTATGGCTACACCTTC
>TRBD1|few|TRBJ1-4|TRBV7-8
CASSLVGTGNEKLFF
TGTGCCAGCAGCTTAGTAGGGACAGGGAATGAAAAACTGTTTTTT
>.|few|TRBJ1-4|TRBV27
CASTSLGGANEKLFF
TGTGCCAGCACCTCTCTGGGAGGAGCTAATGAAAAACTGTTTTTT
>TRBD2|.|TRBJ2-5|TRBV20-1
CCARWAASGRWGETQYF
TGCTGTGCTAGATGGGCCGCTAGCGGGAGATGGGGAGAGACCCAGTACTTC
>.|.|TRBJ2-1|TRBV5-1
CASSPRFGRGYDEQFF
TGCGCCAGCAGCCCCCGCTTTGGCAGGGGCTATGATGAGCAGTTCTTC